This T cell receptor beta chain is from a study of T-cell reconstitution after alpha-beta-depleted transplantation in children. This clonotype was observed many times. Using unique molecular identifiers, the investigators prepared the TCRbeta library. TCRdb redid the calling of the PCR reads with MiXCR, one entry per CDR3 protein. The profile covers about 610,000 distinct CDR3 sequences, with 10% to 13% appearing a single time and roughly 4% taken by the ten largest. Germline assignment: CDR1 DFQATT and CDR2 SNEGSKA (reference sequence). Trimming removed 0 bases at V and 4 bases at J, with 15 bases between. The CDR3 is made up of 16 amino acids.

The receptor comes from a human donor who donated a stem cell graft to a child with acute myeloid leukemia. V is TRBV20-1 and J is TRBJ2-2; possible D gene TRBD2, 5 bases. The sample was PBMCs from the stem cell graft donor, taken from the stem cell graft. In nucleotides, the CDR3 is TGCAGTGCTAGAGATTTGGGAGTAGCGTTCACCGGGGAGCTGTTTTTT. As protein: CSARDLGVAFTGELFF.